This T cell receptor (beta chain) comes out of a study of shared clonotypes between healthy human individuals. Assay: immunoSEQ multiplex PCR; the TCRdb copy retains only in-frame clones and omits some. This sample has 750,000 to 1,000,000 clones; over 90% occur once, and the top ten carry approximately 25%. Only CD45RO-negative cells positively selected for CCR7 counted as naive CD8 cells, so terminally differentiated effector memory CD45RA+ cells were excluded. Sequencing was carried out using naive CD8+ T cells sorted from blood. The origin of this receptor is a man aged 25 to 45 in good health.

The CDR3 reads CSVVKSGISYEQYF. DNA of the CDR3: TGCAGCGTTGTGAAAAGCGGGATTAGCTACGAGCAGTACTTC. The chain combines TRBV29-1 with TRBJ2-7; TRBD2 aligns across 7 bases. V shed 4 bases and J 3 bases; nucleotides not matched to a gene: 9. CDR1 and CDR2 (germline): SQVTM, ANQGSEA. The CDR3 length is 14 residues.